What follows describes a single TCR beta chain. Antigen unknown. This specimen belongs to a study of cytomegalovirus exposure and HLA in healthy donors. PCR was performed using 60 Vbeta and 13 Jbeta primers. The protocol was immunoSEQ multiplex PCR, while the TCRdb copy is restricted to in-frame clones and leaves out a portion. Of roughly 160,000 clones listed, roughly 80% are singletons. Whole-study results and caveats: TCR beta V- and J-gene trimming was later associated with a missense DCLRE1C variant. DRB1 had the most TCR associations and HLA-C the fewest, a later analysis found, with rates varying by HLA locus. Associated with cytomegalovirus, according to the listing, were 170 or so TCR beta chains. Diagnosis of cytomegalovirus status made by the classifier reportedly showed high specificity and sensitivity.

The CDR3 extends over 12 amino acids. Germline V gives CDR1 SQVTM, CDR2 ANQGSEA. V was pared by 6 bases and J by 1 base, with 3 bases of the junction left unmatched. The origin of this receptor is a man aged 25-40 years in good health and CMV-seropositive. Sequenced input: PBMCs. V usage is TRBV29-1 and J usage is TRBJ2-7; 7 nucleotides agree with TRBD1. CDR3 sequence reads: CSVPGQSYEQYF. The CDR3 DNA follows: TGCAGCGTGCCGGGACAGTCCTACGAGCAGTACTTC.